This T cell receptor beta chain stems from a study of blood T cell repertoires in COVID-19. Study overall: PBMCs, B-cell-depleted T cells, or T cells were the source of the cDNA or gDNA that made up the material.

TCRdb keeps only in-frame clones here, not all; method: immunoSEQ multiplex PCR. The sample records hundreds of thousands of clones, 86% being singletons. The CDR3 consists of 16 residues. Trimming cost V 4 bases and J 1 base; bases outside gene matches: 6. Per germline, CDR1 KGHSH and CDR2 LQKENI. This TCR derives from a woman aged 25-40 years with active or convalescent COVID-19. This chain links TRBV18 with TRBJ1-3; 8 bases are a match to TRBD1. Material: peripheral blood. This chain's CDR3 is CASSRNTGGSGNTIYF. The CDR3 DNA is TGTGCCAGCTCACGAAACACAGGGGGTTCTGGAAACACCATATATTTT.